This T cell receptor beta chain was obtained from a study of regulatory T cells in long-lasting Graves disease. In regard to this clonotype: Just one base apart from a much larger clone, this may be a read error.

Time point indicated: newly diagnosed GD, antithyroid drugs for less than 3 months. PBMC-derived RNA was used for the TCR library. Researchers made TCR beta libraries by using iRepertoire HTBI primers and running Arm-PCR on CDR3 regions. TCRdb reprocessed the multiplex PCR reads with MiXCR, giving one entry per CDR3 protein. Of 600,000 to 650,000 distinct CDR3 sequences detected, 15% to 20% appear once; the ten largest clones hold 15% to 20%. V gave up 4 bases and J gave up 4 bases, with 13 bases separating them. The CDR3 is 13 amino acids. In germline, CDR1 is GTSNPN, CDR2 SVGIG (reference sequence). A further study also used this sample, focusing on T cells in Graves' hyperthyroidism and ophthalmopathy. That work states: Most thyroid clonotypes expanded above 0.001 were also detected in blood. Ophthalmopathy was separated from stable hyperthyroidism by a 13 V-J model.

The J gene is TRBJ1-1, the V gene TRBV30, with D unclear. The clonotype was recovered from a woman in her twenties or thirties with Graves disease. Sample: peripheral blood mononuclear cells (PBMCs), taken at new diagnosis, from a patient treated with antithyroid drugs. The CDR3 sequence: CAWTTQKSTEAFF. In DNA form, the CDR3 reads TGTGCCTGGACCACCCAGAAGAGCACTGAAGCTTTCTTT. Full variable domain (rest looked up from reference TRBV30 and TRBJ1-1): SQTIHQWPATLVQPVGSPLSLECTVEGTSNPNLYWYRQAAGRGLQLLFYSVGIGQISSEVPQNLSASRPQDRQFILSSKKLLLSDSGFYLCAWTTQKSTEAFFGQGTRLTVV.